The 9 T cell receptor beta chains presented below share a single source sample, sequenced in a study of T cells expressing NK-cell markers. For each CDR3 protein, TCRdb gives one entry from its re-call of the 5' RACE reads, without DNA. Reported are fewer than 550,000 distinct CDR3 sequences; the ten largest clones contain more than 1.4%. The sample was blood T cells: a sorted CD56 or NKG2C T cell subset, CD4+ or CD8+ T cells, or bulk PBMC T cells (not recorded which). These TCRs come from a woman aged 45-65 years in good health.

The V and J genes are TRBV7-9 and TRBJ2-7; TCRdb selects TRBD1, and the lack of DNA leaves this call unchecked. The CDR3 runs to 12 residues. Germline-derived CDR1 and CDR2 are SEHNR and FQNEAQ (reference sequence). The CDR3 loop reads CASSLKQGEQYF.

V is TRBV5-1 and J is TRBJ1-1; the D call of TRBD1 rests on TCRdb alone, since no DNA is present to check it. CDR1 SGHRS and CDR2 YFSETQ come from the germline V gene. The CDR3 has 20 amino acids. The CDR3 region is CASSSYPIEGTTGQGSEAFF.

This rearrangement joins TRBV4-1 to TRBJ1-5; TCRdb's D gene call, TRBD1, goes unchecked for lack of DNA. Germline V gene lookup returns CDR1 MGHRA and CDR2 YSYEKL. This CDR3 has 16 amino acids. This CDR3 is CASSSRTGVSNQPQHF.

This chain links TRBV27 with TRBJ2-3; without DNA, the TCRdb call of TRBD1 cannot be checked. Germline V lookup: CDR1 MNHEY, CDR2 SMNVEV (reference sequence). This CDR3 comprises 15 residues. The CDR3 region is CASSRRTGLTDTQYF.

CDR3: CASSRSLPPADTQYF. This sequence joins TRBV10-1 and TRBJ2-3; TCRdb's D call, TRBD1, is unchecked because there is no DNA. This CDR3 is built from 15 residues. The germline gives CDR1 WNHNN, CDR2 SYGVQD (reference sequence).

The chain has TRBV30 and TRBJ2-5; lacking DNA, the TRBD2 call made by TCRdb goes unchecked. The CDR3 contains 14 residues. Germline V gene lookup returns CDR1 GTSNPN and CDR2 SVGIG (reference sequence). The CDR3 here is CALLVSSGQETQYF.

CDR3 region: CASSLLGRQETQYF. This chain links TRBV11-2 with TRBJ2-5. The CDR3 contains 14 residues. Germline V gene lookup returns CDR1 SGHAT and CDR2 FQNNGV.

The chain links TRBV5-1 to TRBJ2-2; the D call from TCRdb, TRBD1, cannot be confirmed without DNA. Germline lookup yields CDR1 SGHRS and CDR2 YFSETQ. The CDR3 spans 13 residues. The chain's CDR3 is CASRDTRGGELFF.

The rearrangement links TRBV5-1 to TRBJ1-2; absent DNA, TCRdb's TRBD1 call cannot be checked. Per germline, CDR1 SGHRS and CDR2 YFSETQ. The CDR3 length is 13 residues. This CDR3 reads CASRPNTGDGYTF.